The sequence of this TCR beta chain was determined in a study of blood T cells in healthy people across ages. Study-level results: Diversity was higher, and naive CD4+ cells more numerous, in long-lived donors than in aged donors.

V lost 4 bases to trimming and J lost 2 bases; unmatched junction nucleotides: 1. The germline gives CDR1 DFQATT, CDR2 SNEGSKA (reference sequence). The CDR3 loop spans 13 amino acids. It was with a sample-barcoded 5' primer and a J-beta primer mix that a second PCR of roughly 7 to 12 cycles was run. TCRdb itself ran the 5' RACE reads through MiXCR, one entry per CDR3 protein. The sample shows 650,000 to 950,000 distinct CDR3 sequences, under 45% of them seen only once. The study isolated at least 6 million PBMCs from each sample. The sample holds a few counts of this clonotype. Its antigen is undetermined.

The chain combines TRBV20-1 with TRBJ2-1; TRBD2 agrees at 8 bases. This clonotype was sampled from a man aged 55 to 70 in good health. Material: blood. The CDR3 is CSAISGTYNEQFF. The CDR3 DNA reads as TGCAGTGCTATTAGCGGGACCTACAATGAGCAGTTCTTC.